This passage covers 5 T cell receptor beta chains from one sample sequenced in a study of regulatory T cells. Whole-study results and caveats: Hydrophobic residues at CDR3 positions 6 and 7 were enriched in conventional CD4+ T cells of CD3G-deficient patients.

For these receptors, no antigen is known. The PCR used 52 TRBV and 13 TRBJ primers. Sequencing used immunoSEQ multiplex PCR; TCRdb keeps in-frame clones, though not all of them. The repertoire holds around 17,000 clones, with roughly 84% as singletons. Sequencing used conventional CD4+ T cells sorted from blood. The source is a person aged 25 to 39 with CD3G deficiency.

This chain joins TRBV29-1 and TRBJ2-3; possibly TRBD1 for D (5 bases). Germline loops: CDR1 SQVTM, CDR2 ANQGSEA. The CDR3 is 12 residues long. The V gene lost 7 bases and the J gene lost 3 bases, with 11 bases spanning the gap. CDR3 sequence reads: CSAQDLTDTQYF. Written as DNA, the CDR3 is TGCAGCGCACAGGATTTAACAGATACGCAGTATTTT.

This chain links TRBV5-1 with TRBJ2-3; weak D call: TRBD2 (6 bases). Trimming took off 0 bases at V and 3 bases at J, with 17 bases between the two ends. The CDR3 runs to 17 residues. CDR1 is SGHRS and CDR2 is YFSETQ in the germline V gene. The CDR3 region has the DNA TGCGCCAGCAGCTTGGGCCCCACCGGGAGCGGGACAGATACGCAGTATTTT. Translating it yields CASSLGPTGSGTDTQYF.

The V call is TRBV6-1, the J call TRBJ2-7; D might be TRBD2 (5 bases). This CDR3 has 15 amino acids. CDR1 MNHNS and CDR2 SASEGT come from the germline V gene. V lost 6 bases and J lost 2, with 17 bases in between. CDR3 nucleotide sequence: TGTGCCAGCAGAGACTCCGGGATCCGGCCCTACGAGCAGTACTTC. This gives the protein CASRDSGIRPYEQYF.

V gene TRBV7-9 combines with J gene TRBJ1-1; D call uncertain. The V gene lost 2 bases and the J gene lost 5 bases, with 9 bases spanning the gap. CDR1 SEHNR and CDR2 FQNEAQ come from the germline V gene (reference sequence). CDR3 size: 13 residues. The CDR3 loop is CASSLRERTEAFF. CDR3 coding DNA: TGTGCCAGCAGCTTACGGGAAAGGACTGAAGCTTTCTTT.

This clone was recorded a few times. The CDR3 bases are TGTGCCAGCAGCCCGAGGGGGAGGGAAAGTCGGAAAGGCGGCTACACCTTC. Its protein product is CASSPRGRESRKGGYTF. This chain connects TRBV11-2 to TRBJ1-2; maybe TRBD1 (6 bases). Germline-derived CDR1 and CDR2 are SGHAT and FQNNGV. Between the trimmed V and J ends, which lost 5 bases and 8 bases, there was a span of 27 bases. This CDR3 is 17 amino acids long.